This TCR beta chain was sequenced for a study of T-cell reconstitution after alpha-beta-depleted transplantation in children. The CDR3 extends over 14 amino acids. V was trimmed by 5 bases and J by 11 bases, leaving 18 bases between them. The sample holds many counts of this clonotype. A TCRbeta library incorporating unique molecular identifiers was prepared. One entry per CDR3 protein results from TCRdb running MiXCR on the PCR reads. Among 150,000 to 250,000 distinct CDR3 sequences listed, roughly 15% were seen once. The sequences come from PBMCs from the stem cell graft donor, collected from the stem cell graft. The rearrangement links TRBV12-3 or TRBV12-4 to TRBJ1-4, with D possibly being TRBD1 (5 bases). This sequence originates from a human donor who donated a stem cell graft to a child with acute lymphoblastic leukemia. CDR3 DNA: TGTGCCAGCAGTGACCACAGGAGCGTGGGGAAACTGTTTTTT. Its translation: CASSDHRSVGKLFF.